The present TCR beta chain was sequenced within a study of CD8 T cells in ankylosing spondylitis (dated by TCRdb to 2016 to 2017). About the study as a whole: The study set out to find disease-linked TCR variants by profiling T cell receptor beta repertoires in ankylosing spondylitis patients and healthy donors. Peripheral blood was sampled, and synovial fluid was also collected from ankylosing spondylitis patients. The full study cohort comprised 25 ankylosing spondylitis patients and some 100 healthy donors.

At the junction V is shortened by 4 bases and J by 3 bases; bases outside the gene matches: 6. The germline V gene encodes CDR1 MNHEY and CDR2 SMNVEV (reference sequence). The CDR3 covers 16 residues, taking in both the cysteine and the phenylalanine. Only CDR3 DNA is held: 48 bases, read in frame from base 1. Broad study findings and their caveats: The disease-linked clones had a CD8+ phenotype and were found at relatively low frequencies in peripheral blood. Some motif variants had previously been reported in the synovial fluid and blood of reactive arthritis patients, which suggests shared mechanisms of disease initiation. The disease-linked clones were reported to be significantly enriched in matched synovial fluid samples from ankylosing spondylitis patients. Blood from ankylosing spondylitis patients appeared to be characterized by a TCR beta motif composed of eight or nine highly homologous amino acid variants.

Concerning this clonotype: Its antigen remains undetermined. Base-call qualities are not available, and no considerably larger clone is one nucleotide away.

Sequencing used an Illumina HiSeq 2500. Quantitative 5'-RACE with molecular barcodes was used to prepare TCR beta libraries. The authors' analysis ran thus. A new computational method, built on a probabilistic model of VDJ rearrangement, was used to identify disease-linked TCR variants. TCRdb reprocessing: public reads trimmed at Q25 with fastp, clones called with MiXCR, in-frame beta chains kept. Rows matching on CDR3 protein sequence are summarized as one entry with the most common DNA and genes. TCRdb's processing, not the study's, gives the V and J calls here. The sample profile shows about 540,000 distinct CDR3 sequences; roughly 13% of them were found once. Approximately 6.2% of the sample goes to the ten largest clones.

The rearrangement combines TRBV27 with TRBJ2-2; TRBD1 fits 9 bases in the junction. Sequencing was carried out using blood, either unsorted or a sorted T cell fraction (not recorded which). This sequence was found in a male donor with ankylosing spondylitis. The DNA sequence reads TGTGCCAGCAGTTCCTCAGGGACAGGGTACACCGGGGAGCTGTTTTTT. This yields the protein CASSSSGTGYTGELFF.